The 15 T cell receptor beta chains below come from one sample, sequenced in a study of cytomegalovirus exposure and HLA in healthy donors. Primers included in the PCR were 60 Vbeta and 13 Jbeta primers. TCRdb's copy holds only in-frame clones and misses some; the assay was immunoSEQ multiplex PCR. The sample holds about 35,000 clones, 75% to 90% seen once. The sample comprised PBMCs. The receptor source for this set is a male donor in good health and CMV-seronegative.

This chain links TRBV28 with TRBJ2-7; possibly TRBD2 for D (5 bases). V lost 6 bases and J lost 4, with 10 bases in between. CDR1 and CDR2 (germline): MDHEN, SYDVKM. The CDR3 sequence is 12 residues long. CDR3 nucleotide sequence: TGTGCCAGCAGCCTGGGAGTTTACGAGCAGTACTTC. It yields the protein CASSLGVYEQYF. Full variable domain (rest looked up from reference TRBV28 and TRBJ2-7): DVKVTQSSRYLVKRTGEKVFLECVQDMDHENMFWYRQDPGLGLRLIYFSYDVKMKEKGDIPEGYSVSREKKERFSLILESASTNQTSMYLCASSLGVYEQYFGPGTRLTVT.

This clone was found a few times. The chain links TRBV30 to TRBJ2-5; TRBD1 is a possible D gene (6 bases). V gave up 7 bases and J gave up 2 bases, with 14 bases separating them. The CDR3 has 13 amino acids. Germline CDR1 GTSNPN, CDR2 SVGIG (reference sequence). CDR3 nucleotide sequence: TGTGCCTCGACAGGTATACAACAAGAGACCCAGTACTTC. It yields the protein CASTGIQQETQYF.

The chain is built from TRBV19 and TRBJ2-1; 10 nucleotides agree with TRBD1. V shed 5 bases, J shed 9 bases, and the junction held 10 bases outside the gene matches. The CDR3 has 15 amino acids. The germline CDR1 and CDR2 sequences are LNHDA and SQIVND (reference sequence). The CDR3 DNA is TGTGCCAGTAGTGCACCGGACAGGGGGTCCGGTGAGCAGTTCTTC. Translating it yields CASSAPDRGSGEQFF.

The J gene is TRBJ1-1, the V gene TRBV9, with D perhaps TRBD1 (6 bases). The V gene lost 3 bases and the J gene lost 4 bases, with 16 bases spanning the gap. The germline V gene has CDR1 SGDLS and CDR2 YYNGEE. The CDR3 is 15 residues long. The CDR3 sequence is CASSAQQGRVTEAFF. CDR3 coding DNA: TGTGCCAGCAGCGCCCAACAGGGTAGGGTCACTGAAGCTTTCTTT.

The chain couples TRBV4-3 to TRBJ2-7, with a weak D call TRBD2 (5 bases). In germline, CDR1 is LGHNA, CDR2 YSLEER. CDR3 length: 16 amino acids. V lost 0 bases, J lost 2 bases, and 14 bases lay in between. CDR3 DNA sequence: TGCGCCAGCAGCCAAGAGTTGAGGGATTATACCTACGAGCAGTACTTC. Encoded protein: CASSQELRDYTYEQYF.

The chain carries TRBV28 and TRBJ1-2; 9 nucleotides agree with TRBD1. The J segment lost 4 bases and the V segment lost 1 base, leaving 1 base of the junction unmatched. This CDR3 spans 14 amino acids. Germline CDR1 is MDHEN and CDR2 is SYDVKM. The chain's CDR3 is CASSLSDRGYGYTF. CDR3 nucleotides: TGTGCCAGCAGTTTATCGGACAGGGGCTATGGCTACACCTTC.

Written as DNA, the CDR3 is TGTGCCGGTGACCCCCAGGCGGGGGAGACCCAGTACTTC. It yields the protein CAGDPQAGETQYF. This chain connects TRBV30 to TRBJ2-5, with D possibly being TRBD2 (6 bases). CDR1 GTSNPN and CDR2 SVGIG come from the germline V gene (reference sequence). This CDR3 region has 13 residues. Deletions cut 8 bases from V and 5 bases from J, with 18 bases between.

This chain links TRBV4-3 with TRBJ2-1; the match to TRBD1 covers 8 bases. Losses at the gene ends were 10 bases for V and 8 bases for J; bases not matched to a gene: 16. This CDR3 region has 15 residues. Germline V gene data show CDR1 as LGHNA and CDR2 as YSLEER. Here the CDR3 DNA reads TGCGCCATATACTTGGACAGGGATTTATTAGATGAGCAGTTCTTC. It yields the protein CAIYLDRDLLDEQFF.

The chain combines TRBV6-1 with TRBJ2-7; a weak D match, TRBD1 (5 bases). The V end was cut by 7 bases, the J end by 1 base, with 11 bases between. The CDR3 consists of 13 residues. Germline V CDR1 and CDR2: MNHNS, SASEGT. The CDR3: CASTPTESYEQYF. In DNA, the CDR3 is TGTGCCAGCACTCCGACAGAGTCCTACGAGCAGTACTTC.

The gene calls are TRBV6-5 and TRBJ2-4, with D perhaps matching TRBD2 (5 bases). The V and J ends lost 8 bases and 9 bases respectively, with 17 bases between them. Germline V gene lookup returns CDR1 MNHEY and CDR2 SVGAGI. CDR3 length: 13 amino acids. CDR3: CASGPTVEGIQYF. CDR3 DNA: TGTGCCAGCGGACCTACCGTAGAGGGCATTCAGTACTTC.

The genes are TRBV29-1 and TRBJ2-2, with TRBD1 identical over 7 bases. Germline CDR1 and CDR2: SQVTM and ANQGSEA. V dropped 7 bases and J dropped 0; count of bases not matched to a gene: 5. The CDR3 is 14 amino acids. The CDR3 coding sequence is TGCAGCGCCACCGGGACAGCGAACACCGGGGAGCTGTTTTTT. Residues: CSATGTANTGELFF.

This chain links TRBV4-1 with TRBJ1-5; D is perhaps TRBD1 (6 bases). In germline, CDR1 is MGHRA, CDR2 YSYEKL. The V gene lost 4 bases and the J gene lost 0 bases, with 16 bases spanning the gap. CDR3 length: 17 amino acids. The CDR3 protein is CASSPREGGASNQPQHF. The CDR3 DNA reads as TGCGCCAGCAGCCCAAGAGAGGGGGGGGCTAGCAATCAGCCCCAGCATTTT.

V and J are TRBV6-1 and TRBJ2-7; 8 nucleotides match TRBD1. The junction had 3 bases not matched to a gene; V was cut back by 2 bases and J by 0 bases. There are 15 residues in the CDR3. Germline V lookup: CDR1 MNHNS, CDR2 SASEGT. CDR3 in amino acids: CASSEQGAFSYEQYF. The DNA for the CDR3 is TGTGCCAGCAGTGAACAGGGGGCGTTCTCCTACGAGCAGTACTTC.

The chain carries TRBV4-3 and TRBJ2-7, with 11 bases fitting TRBD1. The germline CDR1 and CDR2 sequences are LGHNA and YSLEER. The V segment lost 4 bases and the J segment 3 bases; nucleotides outside the gene matches: 2. This CDR3 comprises 14 residues. The CDR3 protein is CASSPGTGGYEQYF. In DNA, the CDR3 is TGCGCCAGCAGCCCCGGGACAGGGGGCTACGAGCAGTACTTC.

The chain carries TRBV7-9 and TRBJ2-7, with 13 nucleotides matching TRBD2. Germline V gene data show CDR1 as SEHNR and CDR2 as FQNEAQ (reference sequence). This CDR3 spans 14 amino acids. The V segment lost 4 bases and the J segment 7 bases; nucleotides outside the gene matches: 4. CDR3 sequence reads: CASSWTSGGREQYF. The CDR3, as DNA: TGTGCCAGCAGCTGGACTAGCGGGGGTAGGGAGCAGTACTTC.